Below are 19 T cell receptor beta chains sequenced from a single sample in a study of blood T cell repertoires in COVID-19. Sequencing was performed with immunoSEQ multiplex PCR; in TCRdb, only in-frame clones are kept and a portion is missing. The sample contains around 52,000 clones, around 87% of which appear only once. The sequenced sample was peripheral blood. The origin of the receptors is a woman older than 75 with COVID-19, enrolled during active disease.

CDR3 nucleotides: TGTGCCAGCTCATTTGGACAGGGGGACACTGAAGCTTTCTTT. As protein: CASSFGQGDTEAFF. The V gene is TRBV18, the J gene TRBJ1-1; 10 positions match TRBD1. The CDR3 is 14 amino acids. CDR1 and CDR2 from the germline V gene are KGHSH and LQKENI. With V trimmed by 5 bases and J by 3 bases, 3 bases remained unmatched.

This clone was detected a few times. The DNA of the CDR3 is TGTGCCACAGGGGCCCGGGTGGGGGCTTCGGGTACTGAAGCTTTCTTT. Protein product: CATGARVGASGTEAFF. V gene TRBV7-2 combines with J gene TRBJ1-1, with D possibly TRBD1 on 6 matching bases. V lost 10 bases, J lost 5 bases, and 26 bases lay in between. Germline CDR1 and CDR2: SGHTA and FQGNSA. The length of the CDR3 is 16 residues.

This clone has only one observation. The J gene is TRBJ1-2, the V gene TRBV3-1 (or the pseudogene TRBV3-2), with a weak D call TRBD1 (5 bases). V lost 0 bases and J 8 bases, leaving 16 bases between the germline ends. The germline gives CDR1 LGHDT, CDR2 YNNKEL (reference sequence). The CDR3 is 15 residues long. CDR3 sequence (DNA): TGTGCCAGCAGCCAAGAGGCGACCCTTGGGGGGGGCTACACCTTC. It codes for CASSQEATLGGGYTF.

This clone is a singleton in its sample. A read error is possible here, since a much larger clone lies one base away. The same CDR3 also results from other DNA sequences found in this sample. CDR3 sequence reads: CASSSGGGSTDTQYF. DNA for the CDR3: TGTGCCAGCAGTTCCGGCGGAGGAAGCACAGATACGCAGTATTTT. V and J are TRBV6-2 or TRBV6-3 and TRBJ2-3, with TRBD2 as a possible D gene (5 bases). Trimming removed 4 bases at V and 0 bases at J, with 11 bases between. This CDR3 is built from 15 residues. CDR1 MNHEY and CDR2 SVGEGT come from the germline V gene.

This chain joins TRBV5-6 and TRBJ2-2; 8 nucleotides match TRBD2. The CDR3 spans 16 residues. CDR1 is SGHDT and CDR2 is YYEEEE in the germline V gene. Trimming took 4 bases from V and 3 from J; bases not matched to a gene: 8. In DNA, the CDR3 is TGTGCCAGCAGCCCGGGAGGGAGGGCCGACACCGGGGAGCTGTTTTTT. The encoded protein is CASSPGGRADTGELFF.

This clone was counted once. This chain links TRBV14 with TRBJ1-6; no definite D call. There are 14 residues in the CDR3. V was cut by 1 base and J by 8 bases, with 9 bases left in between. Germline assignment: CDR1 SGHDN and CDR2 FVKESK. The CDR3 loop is CASSQVLGYSPLHF. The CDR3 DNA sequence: TGTGCCAGCAGCCAAGTCCTCGGTTATTCACCCCTCCACTTT.

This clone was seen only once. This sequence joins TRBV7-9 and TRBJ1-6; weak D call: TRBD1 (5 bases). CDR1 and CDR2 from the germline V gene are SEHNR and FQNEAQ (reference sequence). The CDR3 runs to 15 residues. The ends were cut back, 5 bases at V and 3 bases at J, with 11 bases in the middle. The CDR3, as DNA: TGTGCCAGCAGCCAGGGAAACTTCTATAATTCACCCCTCCACTTT. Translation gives CASSQGNFYNSPLHF. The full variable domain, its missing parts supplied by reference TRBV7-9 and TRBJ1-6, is DTGVSQNPRHKITKRGQNVTFRCDPISEHNRLYWYRQTLGQGPEFLTYFQNEAQLEKSRLLSDRFSAERPKGSFSTLEIQRTEQGDSAMYLCASSQGNFYNSPLHFGNGTRLTVT.

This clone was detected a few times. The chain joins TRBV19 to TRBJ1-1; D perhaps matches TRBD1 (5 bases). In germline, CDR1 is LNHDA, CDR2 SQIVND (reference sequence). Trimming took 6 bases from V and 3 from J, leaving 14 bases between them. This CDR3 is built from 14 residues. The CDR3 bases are TGTGCCAGTAGGAATGGCAGGGCTGACACTGAAGCTTTCTTT. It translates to CASRNGRADTEAFF.

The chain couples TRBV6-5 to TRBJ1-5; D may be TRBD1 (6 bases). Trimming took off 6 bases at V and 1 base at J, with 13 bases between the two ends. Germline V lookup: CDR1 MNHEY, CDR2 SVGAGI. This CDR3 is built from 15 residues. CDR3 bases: TGTGCCAGCAGCGGGGACAAAATAAGCAATCAGCCCCAGCATTTT. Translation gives CASSGDKISNQPQHF.

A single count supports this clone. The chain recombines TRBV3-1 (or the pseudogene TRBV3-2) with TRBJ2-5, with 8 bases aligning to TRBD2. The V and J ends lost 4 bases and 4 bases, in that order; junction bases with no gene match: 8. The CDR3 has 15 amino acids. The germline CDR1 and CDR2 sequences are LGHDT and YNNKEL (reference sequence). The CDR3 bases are TGTGCCAGCAGCCGCCGGGGGGGGTCTCGAGAGACCCAGTACTTC. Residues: CASSRRGGSRETQYF.

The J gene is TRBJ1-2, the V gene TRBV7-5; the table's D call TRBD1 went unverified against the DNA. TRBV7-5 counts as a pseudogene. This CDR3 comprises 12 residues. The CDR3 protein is CARSLWAYGYTF. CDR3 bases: TGTGCCAGAAGCTTGTGGGCCTATGGCTACACCTTC.

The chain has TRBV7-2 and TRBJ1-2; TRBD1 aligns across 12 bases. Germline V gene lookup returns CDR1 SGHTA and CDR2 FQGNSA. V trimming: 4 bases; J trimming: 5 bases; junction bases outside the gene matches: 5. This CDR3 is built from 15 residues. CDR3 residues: CASSSRDRGQYGYTF. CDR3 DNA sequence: TGTGCCAGCAGCTCAAGGGACAGGGGGCAATATGGCTACACCTTC.

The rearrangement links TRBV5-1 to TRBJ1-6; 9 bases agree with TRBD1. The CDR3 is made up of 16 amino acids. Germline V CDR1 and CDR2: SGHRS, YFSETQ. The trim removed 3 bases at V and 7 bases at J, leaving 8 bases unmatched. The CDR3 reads CASSYTTGGLNSPLHF. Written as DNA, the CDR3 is TGCGCCAGCAGCTACACCACAGGGGGCCTAAATTCACCCCTCCACTTT.

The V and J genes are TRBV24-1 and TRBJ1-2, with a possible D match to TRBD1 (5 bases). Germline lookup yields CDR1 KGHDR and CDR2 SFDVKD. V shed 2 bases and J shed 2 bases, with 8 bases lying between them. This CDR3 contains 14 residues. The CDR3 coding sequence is TGTGCCACCAGTGATTCGGACACGAACTATGGCTACACCTTC. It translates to CATSDSDTNYGYTF.

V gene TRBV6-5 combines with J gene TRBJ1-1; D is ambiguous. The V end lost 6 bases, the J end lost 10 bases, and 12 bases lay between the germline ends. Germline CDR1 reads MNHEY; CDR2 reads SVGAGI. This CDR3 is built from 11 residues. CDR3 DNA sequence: TGTGCCAGCAGGAGCCGGGAGCGAGCTTTCTTT. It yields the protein CASRSRERAFF.

DNA of the CDR3: TGTGCCAGCAGACTAGATAATCATGCCGGGACTAGTGGGGTCTACGAGCAGTACTTC. Protein: CASRLDNHAGTSGVYEQYF. The chain has TRBV7-9 and TRBJ2-7; 8 positions match TRBD2. CDR1 is SEHNR and CDR2 is FQNEAQ in the germline V gene (reference sequence). This CDR3 region has 19 residues. The V gene end was trimmed by 6 bases and the J gene end by 3 bases; junction bases not matched to a gene: 22.

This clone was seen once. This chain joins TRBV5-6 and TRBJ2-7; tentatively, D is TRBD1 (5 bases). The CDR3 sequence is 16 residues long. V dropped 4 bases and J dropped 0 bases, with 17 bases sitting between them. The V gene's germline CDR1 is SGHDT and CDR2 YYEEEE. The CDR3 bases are TGTGCCAGCAGCGCACAGGCTAAGGTGAGCTCCTACGAGCAGTACTTC. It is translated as CASSAQAKVSSYEQYF.

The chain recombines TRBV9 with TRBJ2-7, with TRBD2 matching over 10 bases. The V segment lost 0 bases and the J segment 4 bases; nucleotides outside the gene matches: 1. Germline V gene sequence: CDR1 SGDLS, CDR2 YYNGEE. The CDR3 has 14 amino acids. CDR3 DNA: TGTGCCAGCAGCGTAGCTAGCGGGGGATACGAGCAGTACTTC. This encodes CASSVASGGYEQYF. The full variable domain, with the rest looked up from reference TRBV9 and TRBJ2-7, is DSGVTQTPKHLITATGQRVTLRCSPRSGDLSVYWYQQSLDQGLQFLIQYYNGEERAKGNILERFSAQQFPDLHSELNLSSLELGDSALYFCASSVASGGYEQYFGPGTRLTVT.

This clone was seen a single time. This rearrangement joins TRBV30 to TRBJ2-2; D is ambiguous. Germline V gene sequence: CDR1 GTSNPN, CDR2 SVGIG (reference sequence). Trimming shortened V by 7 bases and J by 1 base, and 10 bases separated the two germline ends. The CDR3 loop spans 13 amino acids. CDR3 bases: TGTGCCTCCCGCCCGGGGAACACCGGGGAGCTGTTTTTT. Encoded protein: CASRPGNTGELFF.